These 21 T cell receptor beta chains originate from one sample sequenced in a study of human T cells and chemical hapten exposure. As for time point: patch test 3, about 24 weeks after DPC sensitization. Treatment given: therapeutic diphenylcyclopropenone sensitization with weekly scalp DPC. TCRdb called the RACE reads again in MiXCR, with one record for every CDR3 protein. The repertoire holds about 120,000 distinct CDR3 sequences, with about 10% as singletons. The source material was whole blood, sampled in connection with sensitization to the hapten diphenylcyclopropenone (DPC). These receptors all stem from a woman aged 50 to 65 with alopecia areata. Some clones in this sample may be carry-over from other donors' samples.

The rearrangement joins TRBV12-3 or TRBV12-4 to TRBJ1-5, with D maybe TRBD1 (5 bases). Trimming took 7 bases from V and 0 from J, leaving 22 bases between them. The CDR3 consists of 18 residues. This CDR3 reads CASTLLGVGVHSNQPQHF. For the CDR3, the DNA is TGTGCCAGCACCCTCCTAGGGGTCGGTGTTCATAGCAATCAGCCCCAGCATTTT.

The chain uses TRBV5-1 and TRBJ2-7; 8 bases map to TRBD2. J was trimmed by 7 bases and V by 4 bases; bases with no gene match: 10. The CDR3 covers 14 residues. Germline values: CDR1 SGHRS, CDR2 YFSETQ. The CDR3 spells CASSPAGATGEQYF. The DNA for the CDR3 is TGCGCCAGCAGCCCAGCGGGAGCTACGGGGGAGCAGTACTTC. The full variable domain, with the rest looked up from reference TRBV5-1 and TRBJ2-7, is KAGVTQTPRYLIKTRGQQVTLSCSPISGHRSVSWYQQTPGQGLQFLFEYFSETQRNKGNFPGRFSGRQFSNSRSEMNVSTLELGDSALYLCASSPAGATGEQYFGPGTRLTVT.

This clonotype was found many times. The chain is built from TRBV29-1 and TRBJ2-7, with D maybe TRBD1 (6 bases). The CDR3 runs to 13 residues. Deletions cut 1 base from V and 4 bases from J, with 11 bases between. Per the germline V gene, CDR1 is SQVTM and CDR2 is ANQGSEA. In nucleotides, the CDR3 is TGCAGCGTTGAAGCTGGACAGCTATACGAGCAGTACTTC. Amino acids: CSVEAGQLYEQYF.

The gene calls are TRBV30 and TRBJ2-7, with D possibly matching TRBD1 (6 bases). In germline, CDR1 is GTSNPN, CDR2 SVGIG (reference sequence). Between the trimmed V and J ends, which lost 0 bases and 2 bases, there was a span of 14 bases. The CDR3 is made up of 15 amino acids. Here the CDR3 reads CAWSVGQGLTYEQYF. CDR3 in DNA: TGTGCCTGGAGTGTAGGGCAGGGGCTAACCTACGAGCAGTACTTC.

This chain connects TRBV28 to TRBJ1-4; D might be TRBD1 (6 bases). V gave up 5 bases and J gave up 5 bases, with 12 bases separating them. CDR1 and CDR2 (germline): MDHEN, SYDVKM. The length of the CDR3 is 14 residues. CDR3 bases: TGTGCCAGCAGTCGGACAGTCCTAAATGAAAAACTGTTTTTT. Encoded protein: CASSRTVLNEKLFF.

There are a few counts of this clonotype. The rearrangement links TRBV4-3 to TRBJ2-1, with 9 nucleotides matching TRBD2. With V trimmed by 0 bases and J by 8 bases, 14 bases remained unmatched. The CDR3 is 18 residues long. Per germline, CDR1 LGHNA and CDR2 YSLEER. The CDR3 nucleotides read TGCGCCAGCAGCCAAGATGGGGCGGGAGGGCCCAACCTCGATGAGCAGTTCTTC. Translation gives CASSQDGAGGPNLDEQFF.

The table lists this clonotype with many counts. V gene TRBV18 combines with J gene TRBJ2-7, with D unresolved. Trimming cost V 0 bases and J 4 bases, with 7 bases left between them. The CDR3 spans 13 residues. Germline lookup yields CDR1 KGHSH and CDR2 LQKENI. The DNA for the CDR3 is TGTGCCAGCTCACCACCTACTGAGTACGAGCAGTACTTC. Translated: CASSPPTEYEQYF.

This clonotype was observed many times. The chain joins TRBV6-6 to TRBJ1-3, with a weak D call TRBD1 (5 bases). CDR1 and CDR2 (germline): MNHNY, SVGAGI (reference sequence). V shed 4 bases and J shed 2 bases, with 6 bases lying between them. This CDR3 contains 13 residues. This chain's CDR3 is CASSWGAGNTIYF. For the CDR3, the DNA is TGTGCCAGCAGTTGGGGGGCTGGAAACACCATATATTTT.

V usage is TRBV9 and J usage is TRBJ2-3; 11 bases line up with TRBD2. The V gene's germline CDR1 is SGDLS and CDR2 YYNGEE. CDR3 length: 17 amino acids. The J segment lost 6 bases and the V segment lost 3 bases, leaving 12 bases of the junction unmatched. CDR3 residues: CASSGGLAASPGDTQYF. The CDR3 nucleotides are TGTGCCAGCAGCGGGGGACTAGCGGCCTCCCCGGGGGATACGCAGTATTTT.

This chain uses TRBV7-9 with TRBJ2-7; no clear D gene. V was shortened by 1 base and J by 2 bases, with 9 bases between the two germline ends. This CDR3 is built from 14 residues. The germline CDR1 and CDR2 sequences are SEHNR and FQNEAQ (reference sequence). CDR3 sequence reads: CASSLGSTTYEQYF. In nucleotides, the CDR3 is TGTGCCAGCAGCTTAGGGTCAACTACCTACGAGCAGTACTTC. Full variable domain (missing parts from reference TRBV7-9 and TRBJ2-7): DTGVSQNPRHKITKRGQNVTFRCDPISEHNRLYWYRQTLGQGPEFLTYFQNEAQLEKSRLLSDRFSAERPKGSFSTLEIQRTEQGDSAMYLCASSLGSTTYEQYFGPGTRLTVT.

This clonotype was picked up many times. This CDR3 reads CASSELAGDGGELFF. DNA of the CDR3: TGTGCCAGCAGTGAGCTAGCGGGGGATGGCGGGGAGCTGTTTTTT. V and J are TRBV2 and TRBJ2-2, with 10 bases fitting TRBD2. The CDR3 covers 15 residues. The V and J ends lost 3 bases and 7 bases, in that order; junction bases with no gene match: 5. The germline V gene has CDR1 SNHLY and CDR2 FYNNEI.

The V and J genes are TRBV10-2 and TRBJ1-1; 8 bases are shared with TRBD1. V shed 5 bases, J shed 4 bases, and the junction held 6 bases outside the gene matches. The CDR3 is 14 amino acids. Germline values: CDR1 WSHSY, CDR2 SAAADI. The CDR3 nucleotides are TGCGCCAGCAGTAGCAACACAGGGGGCACTGAAGCTTTCTTT. Protein product: CASSSNTGGTEAFF.

This clonotype was seen more than once but under ten times. J is TRBJ1-1 and V is TRBV2; a possible D gene is TRBD1 (6 bases). The CDR3 is made up of 13 amino acids. The germline V and J ends were trimmed by 11 bases and 0 bases, with 13 bases remaining between them. Germline CDR1 is SNHLY and CDR2 is FYNNEI. CDR3 residues: CADAGHLNTEAFF. DNA for the CDR3: TGTGCCGATGCGGGACACTTGAACACTGAAGCTTTCTTT.

This clonotype was counted a few times. The chain carries TRBV6-5 and TRBJ1-4; D gene uncertain. The CDR3 consists of 13 residues. The V end was cut by 2 bases, the J end by 4 bases, with 5 bases between. CDR1 and CDR2 (germline): MNHEY, SVGAGI. CDR3 DNA sequence: TGTGCCAGCAGTTACCTGGGTAATGAAAAACTGTTTTTT. Translated: CASSYLGNEKLFF.

This clonotype showed up just a few times. J is TRBJ1-5 and V is TRBV6-6; TRBD1 is a possible D gene (5 bases). Germline loops: CDR1 MNHNY, CDR2 SVGAGI (reference sequence). The CDR3 runs to 17 residues. V shed 6 bases and J shed 1 base, with 19 bases lying between them. This CDR3 reads CASSQLQGFESNQPQHF. The CDR3 coding sequence is TGTGCCAGCAGCCAACTCCAGGGTTTCGAGAGCAATCAGCCCCAGCATTTT.

In the case of this clonotype: This may be a read error: a much more frequent sequence differs by one nucleotide. This chain joins TRBV6-6 and TRBJ2-6, with TRBD1 identical over 8 bases. The V gene's germline CDR1 is MNHNY and CDR2 SVGAGI (reference sequence). CDR3 length equals 14 residues. The CDR3 spells CASRRATGANVLAF. DNA of the CDR3: TGTGCCAGCCGACGGGCGACAGGGGCCAACGTCCTGGCTTTC.

This clonotype has more than one count but fewer than ten. The chain joins TRBV5-4 to TRBJ1-2, with 8 bases fitting TRBD1. The ends lost 0 bases at V and 4 bases at J; junction bases unmatched: 5. CDR1 and CDR2 (germline): SGHNT, YYREEE (reference sequence). The CDR3 extends over 15 amino acids. DNA of the CDR3: TGTGCCAGCAGCTTGGAGCCAGGGGGCGGCTATGGCTACACCTTC. The encoded protein is CASSLEPGGGYGYTF.

This clonotype was observed a few times. The genes are TRBV14 and TRBJ2-1; D ambiguous. The V and J ends lost 0 bases and 3 bases respectively, with 15 bases between them. This CDR3 has 17 residues. Germline CDR1 SGHDN, CDR2 FVKESK. The CDR3 reads CASSQESGGQNYNEQFF. CDR3 DNA: TGTGCCAGCAGCCAAGAATCGGGTGGGCAGAACTACAATGAGCAGTTCTTC.

This clonotype was counted a few times. V gene TRBV6-1 combines with J gene TRBJ1-2; a weak D match, TRBD1 (6 bases). Germline lookup yields CDR1 MNHNS and CDR2 SASEGT. V lost 2 bases to trimming and J lost 8 bases, with 12 bases between them. The length of the CDR3 is 13 residues. The CDR3, as DNA: TGTGCCAGCAGTGAAACGGGGGCGCGCGGCTACACCTTC. Translation gives CASSETGARGYTF.

This sequence joins TRBV15 and TRBJ1-1; D might be TRBD1 (5 bases). V shed 0 bases and J shed 1 base, with 12 bases lying between them. The CDR3 is 16 amino acids. Germline V CDR1 and CDR2: LNHNV, YYDKDF (reference sequence). Here the CDR3 reads CATSRDRGSGNTEAFF. CDR3 DNA: TGTGCCACCAGCAGAGATCGGGGGTCGGGGAACACTGAAGCTTTCTTT.

This clonotype was seen repeatedly, ten times or more. The V gene is TRBV6-2 or TRBV6-3, the J gene TRBJ2-1; D might be TRBD2 (5 bases). There are 16 residues in the CDR3. V lost 5 bases and J 1 base, leaving 15 bases between the germline ends. In germline, CDR1 is MNHEY, CDR2 SVGEGT. The CDR3 DNA reads TGTGCCAGCAGTCCGGGAAGGTTTCCTTCCTACAATGAGCAGTTCTTC. Amino acids: CASSPGRFPSYNEQFF.